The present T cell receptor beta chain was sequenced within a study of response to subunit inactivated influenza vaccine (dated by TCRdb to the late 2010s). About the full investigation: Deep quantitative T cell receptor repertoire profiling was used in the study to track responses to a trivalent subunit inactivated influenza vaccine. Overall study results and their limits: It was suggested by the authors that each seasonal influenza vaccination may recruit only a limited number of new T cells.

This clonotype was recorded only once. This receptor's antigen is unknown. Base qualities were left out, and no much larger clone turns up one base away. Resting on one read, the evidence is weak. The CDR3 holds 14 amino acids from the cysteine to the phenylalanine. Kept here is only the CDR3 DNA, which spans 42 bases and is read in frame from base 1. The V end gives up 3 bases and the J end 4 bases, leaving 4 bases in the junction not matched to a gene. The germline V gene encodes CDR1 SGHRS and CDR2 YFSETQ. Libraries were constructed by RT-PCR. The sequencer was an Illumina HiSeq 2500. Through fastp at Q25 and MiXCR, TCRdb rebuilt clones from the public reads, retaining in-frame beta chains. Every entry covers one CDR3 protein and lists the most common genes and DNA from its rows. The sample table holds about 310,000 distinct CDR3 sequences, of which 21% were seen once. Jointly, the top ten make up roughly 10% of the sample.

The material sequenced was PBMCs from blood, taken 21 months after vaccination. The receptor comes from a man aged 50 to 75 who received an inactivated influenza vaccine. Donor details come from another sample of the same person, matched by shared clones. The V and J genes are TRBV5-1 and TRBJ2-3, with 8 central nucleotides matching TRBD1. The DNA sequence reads TGCGCCAGCAGCTCCTACAGGGGGGCAGATACGCAGTATTTT. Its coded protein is CASSSYRGADTQYF. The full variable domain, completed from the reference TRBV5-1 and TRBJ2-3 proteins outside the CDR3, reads KAGVTQTPRYLIKTRGQQVTLSCSPISGHRSVSWYQQTPGQGLQFLFEYFSETQRNKGNFPGRFSGRQFSNSRSEMNVSTLELGDSALYLCASSSYRGADTQYFGPGTRLTVL.